These 12 T cell receptor beta chains share one sample of origin, sequenced in a study of TIL therapy for anti-PD-1-resistant metastatic lung cancer. Time point noted: pre-treatment sample, taken before nivolumab and TIL therapy. The tumor samples were excised metastases, mostly pleural nodules or supraclavicular lymph nodes. Sequencing used immunoSEQ v3. The table came from immunoSEQ multiplex PCR; TCRdb's copy has only in-frame clones and leaves some out. This sample yields under 100,000 clones, of which about two thirds are seen a single time; roughly 9.7% belongs to the top ten. The sample consisted of tumor tissue, taken at baseline. The receptor source for this set is a person between 25 and 80 years old with non-small cell lung cancer.

The genes are TRBV3-1 (or the pseudogene TRBV3-2) and TRBJ2-7; TRBD2 matches 10 bases. The ends lost 4 bases at V and 2 bases at J; junction bases unmatched: 8. CDR1 is LGHDT, CDR2 YNNKEL, per germline (reference sequence). This CDR3 has 16 residues. The CDR3 here is CASSRAIAGGTYEQYF. The CDR3 DNA reads as TGTGCCAGCAGCCGCGCCATAGCGGGAGGCACCTACGAGCAGTACTTC.

The genes are TRBV28 and TRBJ2-7; D not certain. Germline V gene data show CDR1 as MDHEN and CDR2 as SYDVKM. V dropped 1 base and J dropped 2 bases, with 9 bases sitting between them. The CDR3 has 14 amino acids. CDR3 in amino acids: CASSLFGQTYEQYF. CDR3 DNA: TGTGCCAGCAGTTTATTCGGGCAGACCTACGAGCAGTACTTC. Variable domain in full (rest from reference TRBV28 and TRBJ2-7): DVKVTQSSRYLVKRTGEKVFLECVQDMDHENMFWYRQDPGLGLRLIYFSYDVKMKEKGDIPEGYSVSREKKERFSLILESASTNQTSMYLCASSLFGQTYEQYFGPGTRLTVT.

The chain joins TRBV27 to TRBJ2-7, with TRBD1 as a possible D gene (6 bases). This CDR3 has 11 amino acids. Germline lookup yields CDR1 MNHEY and CDR2 SMNVEV (reference sequence). V was trimmed by 6 bases and J by 7 bases, leaving 10 bases between them. The CDR3, as DNA: TGTGCCAGCAGATCACAGGGAGAGCAGTACTTC. Its translation is CASRSQGEQYF.

The rearrangement links TRBV7-2 to TRBJ1-2, with D perhaps matching TRBD1 (5 bases). The V end lost 3 bases, the J end lost 11 bases, and 16 bases lay between the germline ends. The germline V gene has CDR1 SGHTA and CDR2 FQGNSA. The CDR3 spans 13 residues. The CDR3 sequence is CASSFGGGMIYTF. The CDR3 bases are TGTGCCAGCAGCTTTGGGGGGGGAATGATATACACCTTC.

A remark on this clone: Other DNA sequences from this sample encode an identical CDR3 as well. This rearrangement joins TRBV28 to TRBJ2-3; tentative D call: TRBD2 (7 bases). This CDR3 has 15 residues. Trimming took off 2 bases at V and 6 bases at J, with 15 bases between the two ends. Germline CDR1 and CDR2: MDHEN and SYDVKM. The CDR3 region is CASSLGGGRGDTQYF. The DNA for the CDR3 is TGTGCCAGCAGTTTAGGGGGGGGGCGTGGGGATACGCAGTATTTT. Based on the CDR3 plus reference TRBV28 and TRBJ2-3, the full variable domain is DVKVTQSSRYLVKRTGEKVFLECVQDMDHENMFWYRQDPGLGLRLIYFSYDVKMKEKGDIPEGYSVSREKKERFSLILESASTNQTSMYLCASSLGGGRGDTQYFGPGTRLTVL.

Comment on this clone: The same CDR3 can be traced to other DNA sequences in this sample. The chain joins TRBV5-1 to TRBJ2-7; D not resolved. Germline CDR1 is SGHRS and CDR2 is YFSETQ. The CDR3 has 13 residues. Trimming pared 1 base from V and 3 bases from J, leaving 8 bases between. CDR3 in amino acids: CASSLKLSYEQYF. As DNA, the CDR3 is TGCGCCAGCAGCTTGAAGTTGAGCTACGAGCAGTACTTC. Drawing the rest from reference TRBV5-1 and TRBJ2-7, the complete variable domain is KAGVTQTPRYLIKTRGQQVTLSCSPISGHRSVSWYQQTPGQGLQFLFEYFSETQRNKGNFPGRFSGRQFSNSRSEMNVSTLELGDSALYLCASSLKLSYEQYFGPGTRLTVT.

The V gene is TRBV29-1, the J gene TRBJ2-5, with a weak D call TRBD1 (6 bases). This CDR3 has 13 residues. V gave up 6 bases and J gave up 5 bases, with 16 bases separating them. Germline V gives CDR1 SQVTM, CDR2 ANQGSEA. Here the CDR3 DNA reads TGCAGCGTCGCCAGGGGTGCTGTGGAGACCCAGTACTTC. Encoded protein: CSVARGAVETQYF.

This clone was seen more than once but under ten times. The V call is TRBV7-8, the J call TRBJ2-7; 9 nucleotides align to TRBD1. With 2 bases clipped from V and 2 bases from J, the junction kept 7 bases outside the gene matches. The CDR3 is 16 residues long. Germline V CDR1 and CDR2: SGHVS, FQNEAQ. The CDR3 is CASSLLDRGGTYEQYF. In DNA form, the CDR3 reads TGTGCCAGCAGCTTACTGGACAGGGGTGGGACCTACGAGCAGTACTTC. The full variable domain, its missing parts supplied by reference TRBV7-8 and TRBJ2-7, is GAGVSQSPRYKVAKRGQDVALRCDPISGHVSLFWYQQALGQGPEFLTYFQNEAQLDKSGLPSDRFFAERPEGSVSTLKIQRTQQEDSAVYLCASSLLDRGGTYEQYFGPGTRLTVT.

The gene calls are TRBV5-1 and TRBJ2-7; perhaps TRBD2 as D (6 bases). The germline V gene encodes CDR1 SGHRS and CDR2 YFSETQ. The ends were cut back, 1 base at V and 3 bases at J, with 14 bases in the middle. The CDR3 loop spans 15 amino acids. CDR3 bases: TGCGCCAGCAGCTTGAGGAGTTCGGGGGTCTACGAGCAGTACTTC. Amino acids: CASSLRSSGVYEQYF.

V is TRBV6-2 or TRBV6-3 and J is TRBJ1-1; tentatively, D is TRBD1 (5 bases). The CDR3 is 15 amino acids. V was shortened by 2 bases and J by 7 bases, with 17 bases between the two germline ends. CDR1 MNHEY and CDR2 SVGEGT come from the germline V gene. CDR3 in amino acids: CASSYEIGRDFEAFF. The CDR3 bases are TGTGCCAGCAGTTACGAGATCGGACGGGACTTTGAAGCTTTCTTT.

CDR3: CASSQALQGNSPLHF. CDR3 sequence (DNA): TGTGCCAGCAGCCAAGCACTTCAGGGTAATTCACCCCTCCACTTT. The rearrangement uses TRBV3-1 (or the pseudogene TRBV3-2) and TRBJ1-6, with D possibly matching TRBD1 (5 bases). The CDR3 extends over 15 amino acids. Looked up from germline, CDR1 is LGHDT and CDR2 is YNNKEL (reference sequence). V lost 1 base, J lost 6 bases, and 10 bases lay in between.

The J gene is TRBJ2-7, the V gene TRBV6-5; 8 bases agree with TRBD1. The CDR3 is made up of 15 amino acids. Germline V gene sequence: CDR1 MNHEY, CDR2 SVGAGI. With V trimmed by 5 bases and J by 2 bases, 8 bases remained unmatched. The CDR3 region has the DNA TGTGCCAGCAGTCAGGACAGGGTGCTGGCCTACGAGCAGTACTTC. This encodes CASSQDRVLAYEQYF.